The rows below give T cell receptor beta chains drawn from one sample of a study of shared clonotypes between healthy human individuals. The method was immunoSEQ multiplex PCR; TCRdb's version includes in-frame clones alone and lacks a portion of them. The sample holds 650,000 to 750,000 clones; approximately 75% are singletons and the top ten take less than 2%. Sequencing used memory CD4+ T cells sorted from blood. The receptor source for this set is a woman under 40 in good health. Each CDR3 is given with its conserved first and last residue. D genes are given only for firm matches. A clone size is listed for some rows: how often the clone was seen (once, few, many), or a class if it is expanded.

V	size	D	J	DNA	CDR3
TRBV6-5	.	TRBD1	TRBJ1-3	TGTGCCAGCAGTTACTCCGGGACAGTCGGAAACACCATATATTTT	CASSYSGTVGNTIYF
TRBV28	.	.	TRBJ1-4	TGTGCCAGTTCGACTGGGGTGGCTAATGAAAAACTGTTTTTT	CASSTGVANEKLFF
TRBV6-1	.	.	TRBJ2-7	TGTGCCAGCAAGGCCCAGGTGAGCCCGTACGAGCAGTACTTC	CASKAQVSPYEQYF
TRBV2	.	.	TRBJ2-3	TGTGCCAGCAGTTCACAACTTGCGCCGCGAGATACGCAGTATTTT	CASSSQLAPRDTQYF
TRBV25-1	.	TRBD2	TRBJ2-7	TGTGCCAGCAGTGAATCCCCATTGACTAGCGGGGGAGCCTACGAGCAGTACTTC	CASSESPLTSGGAYEQYF
TRBV28	.	TRBD1	TRBJ1-2	TGTGCCAGCAGTTTTTCCCCGGGGGCCGGAGGGGGCGTCTATGGCTACACCTTC	CASSFSPGAGGGVYGYTF
TRBV18	.	TRBD1	TRBJ2-4	TGTGCCAGCTCACCACCGCAGGGGGCCACCAAAAACATTCAGTACTTC	CASSPPQGATKNIQYF
TRBV7-2	.	TRBD2	TRBJ2-1	TGTGCCAGCAGCAACCGCGGACTAGCGGGGGATCGCTACAATGAGCAGTTCTTC	CASSNRGLAGDRYNEQFF
TRBV2	few	.	TRBJ1-5	TGTGCCAGCAGTCCCTTAAGAGGCGACCCCCAGCATTTT	CASSPLRGDPQHF
TRBV18	.	.	TRBJ2-5	TGTGCCAGCTCAACAGGGTCTCGGGAGACCCAGTACTTC	CASSTGSRETQYF
TRBV7-2	.	.	TRBJ2-2	TGTGCCAGCAGCTTAGCGCCCAGGGACCCTTTCACCGGGGAGCTGTTTTTT	CASSLAPRDPFTGELFF
TRBV6-1	few	.	TRBJ2-3	TGTGCCAGCAGGGGGGACTTGGGGCGCACAGATACGCAGTATTTT	CASRGDLGRTDTQYF
TRBV2	once	TRBD1	TRBJ1-1	TGTGCCAGCAGGGAGGGACAGGGGCTTCCGAACACTGAAGCTTTCTTT	CASREGQGLPNTEAFF
TRBV21-1	.	.	TRBJ2-3	TGTGCCAGCAACCCGCCCCCCCGGCAAGGCGGGAGCGGGGGCCCAGATACGCAGTATTTT	CASNPPPRQGGSGGPDTQYF
TRBV11-2	once	TRBD2	TRBJ2-1	TGTGCCAGCAGCCTCACTATAGCGGGAGTAGGTGAGCAGTTCTTC	CASSLTIAGVGEQFF
TRBV5-1	once	TRBD2	TRBJ2-1	TGCGCCAGCAGAATACTAGCGGATGAGCAGTTCTTC	CASRILADEQFF
TRBV4-1	.	TRBD1	TRBJ1-5	TGCGCCAGCAGCCAGGACAGGGGTCAGCCCCAGCATTTT	CASSQDRGQPQHF
TRBV7-9	.	.	TRBJ2-7	TGTGCCAGCAGCTTGGGTGTAGCGAGGGGCTACGAGCAGTACTTC	CASSLGVARGYEQYF
TRBV5-1	.	TRBD2	TRBJ2-7	TGCGCCAGCAGCGCGTCTAGCGGGAAGACCTACGAGCAGTACTTC	CASSASSGKTYEQYF
TRBV6-1	.	.	TRBJ1-5	TGTGCCAGCAAGGAGGGCCCCTGGCAGCCCCAGCATTTT	CASKEGPWQPQHF
TRBV7-2	.	TRBD1	TRBJ2-3	TGTGCCAGCAGCAGTCAGGGGGTAGGGTCAGATACGCAGTATTTT	CASSSQGVGSDTQYF
TRBV11-3	.	.	TRBJ2-2	TGTGCCAGCAGCTTAGAATGGAACACCGGGGAGCTGTTTTTT	CASSLEWNTGELFF
TRBV30	.	.	TRBJ2-5	TGTGCCTGGAGTGTGTCCCTCAGGGAGACCCAGTACTTC	CAWSVSLRETQYF
TRBV6-1	.	.	TRBJ2-7	TGTGCCAGCACAGGCGCGAGCTCCTACGAGCAGTACTTC	CASTGASSYEQYF
TRBV11-2	.	.	TRBJ2-7	TGTGCCAGCAGCTTTGAGAGGGACTCCTACGAGCAGTACTTC	CASSFERDSYEQYF
TRBV6-4	.	TRBD2	TRBJ2-3	TGTGCCAGCAGTGCCGGACTAGGTGGGACAGATACGCAGTATTTT	CASSAGLGGTDTQYF
TRBV5-1	.	TRBD2	TRBJ2-1	TGCGCCAGCAGCCGATCTAGCGGGGGTTACAATGAGCAGTTCTTC	CASSRSSGGYNEQFF
TRBV19	.	.	TRBJ2-5	TGTGCCAGTAGTAACCAGAGGGAGACCCAGTACTTC	CASSNQRETQYF
TRBV5-1	few	.	TRBJ2-4	TGCGCCAGCAGCTTGGGGTCAGTTCGAGCCAAAAACATTCAGTACTTC	CASSLGSVRAKNIQYF
TRBV7-2	.	.	TRBJ1-5	TGTGCCAGCAGCCTAGACAGAAGCAATCAGCCCCAGCATTTT	CASSLDRSNQPQHF
TRBV2	.	TRBD2	TRBJ2-1	TGTGCCACCCGGCGGATTAGCGGGTCCTACAATGAGCAGTTCTTC	CATRRISGSYNEQFF
TRBV6-6	.	.	TRBJ1-1	TGTGCCAGCAGTTACTCCTCCAATTTGAACACTGAAGCTTTCTTT	CASSYSSNLNTEAFF
TRBV19	once	.	TRBJ2-1	TGTGCCAGTAGTATAGATTGGGAACCTAATGAGCAGTTCTTC	CASSIDWEPNEQFF
TRBV7-9	.	.	TRBJ1-3	TGTGCCAGCAATCTGGGGTCCGGAAACACCATATATTTT	CASNLGSGNTIYF
TRBV28	.	.	TRBJ1-3	TGTGCCAGCACTCAGAGCGGCTCTGGAAACACCATATATTTT	CASTQSGSGNTIYF
TRBV11-1	once	.	TRBJ1-2	TGTGCCAGCAGCCCGTCTGAGAACTATGGCTACACCTTC	CASSPSENYGYTF
TRBV7-9	.	TRBD1	TRBJ1-1	TGTGCCAGCAGCTTACAGGGGGCCGCCACTGAAGCTTTCTTT	CASSLQGAATEAFF
TRBV10-3	.	TRBD1	TRBJ1-1	TGTGCCATCAGGAATCGGGACAGCTCTGAAGCTTTCTTT	CAIRNRDSSEAFF
TRBV7-9	.	.	TRBJ1-1	TGTGCCAGCAGCGGCCCACACGGGAACACTGAAGCTTTCTTT	CASSGPHGNTEAFF
TRBV29-1	few	TRBD1	TRBJ1-2	TGCAGCGTTGAGACAGGGAGGGGACAGGATGGCTACACCTTC	CSVETGRGQDGYTF
TRBV28	.	.	TRBJ1-1	TGTGCCAGCAGTTATAAAGCGCTCGTACAGGGCGATGGTGAAGCTTTCTTT	CASSYKALVQGDGEAFF
TRBV7-9	.	TRBD1	TRBJ2-1	TGTGCCAGCAGCCAGGACAGGGGCCCTTACAATGAGCAGTTCTTC	CASSQDRGPYNEQFF
TRBV7-2	many	.	TRBJ2-3	TGTGCCAGCAGCCTCTACCTGAGCACAGATACGCAGTATTTT	CASSLYLSTDTQYF
TRBV10-3	.	.	TRBJ1-3	TGTGCCATCAGGCCGGGTTTCTCTGGAAACACCATATATTTT	CAIRPGFSGNTIYF
TRBV2	.	.	TRBJ1-5	TGTGCCAGCAGTTCAGGGCATCAGCCCCAGCATTTT	CASSSGHQPQHF
TRBV19	.	.	TRBJ2-7	TGTGCCAGTAGTCCGGGAGACAGTAGAGGGTTTTACGAGCAGTACTTC	CASSPGDSRGFYEQYF
TRBV2	once	.	TRBJ2-5	TGTGCCAGCAGTGTCGACAGGGAGACCCAGTACTTC	CASSVDRETQYF
TRBV2	.	.	TRBJ1-3	TGTGCCAGCAGTCGGGAGTTAATCTCTGGAAACACCATATATTTT	CASSRELISGNTIYF
TRBV4-1	.	.	TRBJ1-2	TGCGCCAGCAGCCAAGCGGTGGTGGTTTACTATGGCTACACCTTC	CASSQAVVVYYGYTF
TRBV7-2	.	.	TRBJ2-2	TGTGCCAGCAACTCCAACGCGCTAGCGCCTGGGGAGCTGTTTTTT	CASNSNALAPGELFF
TRBV5-4	.	.	TRBJ2-1	TGTGCCAGCAGCATACACAATGAGCAGTTCTTC	CASSIHNEQFF
TRBV18	.	TRBD1	TRBJ2-7	TGTGCCAGCTCACCACTCGGGACAGGGGTTAACGAGCAGTACTTC	CASSPLGTGVNEQYF
TRBV29-1	once	.	TRBJ2-1	TGCAGCGTACAGACAGTCCCTCACTATGAGCAGTTCTTC	CSVQTVPHYEQFF
TRBV19	.	.	TRBJ2-6	TGTGCCACTGGAGATGGGGCCAACGTCCTGACTTTC	CATGDGANVLTF